Listed here are 8 T cell receptor beta chains from one sample, sequenced in a study of post-analysis software for immune sequencing data. Study observations and caveats: Roughly five TRBV segments appeared more often in patients than in controls, and TRBV5-6, TRBV5-1 and TRBV20-1 were among these.

These TCRs are of unknown antigen specificity. cDNA libraries for TCR beta contained unique molecular identifiers. TCRdb called the PCR reads again in MiXCR, with one record for every CDR3 protein. The sample includes about 680,000 distinct CDR3 sequences, 55% to 60% of them seen just once. The sequencing sample was made of blood. These receptors originate from a girl aged 2 to 10 with multiple sclerosis.

The chain employs TRBV4-1 and TRBJ2-5; D is possibly TRBD1 (6 bases). V was cut by 4 bases and J by 5 bases, with 14 bases left in between. From germline, CDR1 is MGHRA and CDR2 YSYEKL. This CDR3 spans 14 amino acids. Here the CDR3 reads CASSLLQGIETQYF. The CDR3, as DNA: TGCGCCAGCAGCCTTTTACAGGGAATCGAGACCCAGTACTTC.

The chain links TRBV9 to TRBJ1-2, with TRBD1 matching over 7 bases. This CDR3 comprises 15 residues. The V gene's germline CDR1 is SGDLS and CDR2 YYNGEE. The trim removed 4 bases at V and 2 bases at J, leaving 8 bases unmatched. Here the CDR3 reads CASSTLGQANYGYTF. The DNA of the CDR3 is TGTGCCAGCAGCACCCTAGGACAGGCGAACTATGGCTACACCTTC.

The chain joins TRBV24-1 to TRBJ1-1, with D hard to call. Germline lookup yields CDR1 KGHDR and CDR2 SFDVKD. Trimming removed 4 bases at V and 1 base at J, with 6 bases between. The CDR3 length is 13 residues. The CDR3 sequence is CATSEGGNTEAFF. CDR3 sequence (DNA): TGTGCCACCAGTGAAGGTGGGAACACTGAAGCTTTCTTT.

The chain combines TRBV6-4 with TRBJ2-3; D assignment may be TRBD1 or TRBD2 (5 bases each). This CDR3 has 15 amino acids. The germline V and J ends were trimmed by 6 bases and 0 bases, with 13 bases remaining between them. The V gene's germline CDR1 is MRHNA and CDR2 SNTAGT. The CDR3 DNA is TGTGCCAGCAGGGGGGAGAGAGGGAGCACAGATACGCAGTATTTT. Its translation: CASRGERGSTDTQYF.

This clonotype showed up just a few times. V and J are TRBV7-8 and TRBJ1-2; 10 bases are a match to TRBD1. J gave up 8 bases and V 6 bases, and 9 bases lay outside the gene matches. Looked up from germline, CDR1 is SGHVS and CDR2 is FQNEAQ. This CDR3 has 14 amino acids. In DNA form, the CDR3 reads TGTGCCAGCAGTTTGGACAGGGGGTTGAGCGGCTACACCTTC. Its translation is CASSLDRGLSGYTF.

About this clonotype itself: Its ends do not fully match the called genes, so a read error is possible. The rearrangement uses TRBV9 and TRBJ2-1; no definite D call. CDR3 length: 13 amino acids. Germline CDR1 reads SGDLS; CDR2 reads YYNGEE. The CDR3 sequence is CRPGQPPYNEQFF. CDR3 DNA: TGCCGCCCCGGCCAGCCTCCCTACAATGAGCAGTTCTTC.

The V call is TRBV7-2, the J call TRBJ2-7; D possibly corresponds to TRBD2 (5 bases). The CDR3 extends over 13 amino acids. Germline CDR1 is SGHTA and CDR2 is FQGNSA. The V gene lost 2 bases and the J gene lost 2 bases, with 7 bases spanning the gap. DNA of the CDR3: TGTGCCAGCAGCTTACTAGCACCCTACGAGCAGTACTTC. The encoded protein is CASSLLAPYEQYF.

This chain uses TRBV9 with TRBJ2-7; D is ambiguous. TRBJ2-5 explains the end of the DNA better; the J call may be wrong. Germline CDR1 and CDR2: SGDLS and YYNGEE. This CDR3 contains 15 residues. The CDR3, as DNA: TGTGCCAGCAGCGTAGCTACGGCCCCCGGGGAGACCCAGTACTTC. Translation gives CASSVATAPGETQYF.